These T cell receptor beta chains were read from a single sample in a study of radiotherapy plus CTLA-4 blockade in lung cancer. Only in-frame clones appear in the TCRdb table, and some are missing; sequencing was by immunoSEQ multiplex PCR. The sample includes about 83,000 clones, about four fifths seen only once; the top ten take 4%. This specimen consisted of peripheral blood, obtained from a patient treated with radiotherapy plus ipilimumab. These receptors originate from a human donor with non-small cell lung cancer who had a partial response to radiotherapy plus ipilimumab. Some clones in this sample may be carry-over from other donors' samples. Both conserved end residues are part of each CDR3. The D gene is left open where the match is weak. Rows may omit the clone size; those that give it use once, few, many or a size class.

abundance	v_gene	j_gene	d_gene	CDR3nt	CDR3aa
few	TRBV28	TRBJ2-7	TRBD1	TGTGCCAGCAGGATGGACAGGGACTACGAGCAGTACTTC	CASRMDRDYEQYF
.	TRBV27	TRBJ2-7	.	TGTGCCAGCAGTTGGGGCGGGGGCAGTTACGAGCAGTACTTC	CASSWGGGSYEQYF
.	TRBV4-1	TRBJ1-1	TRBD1	TGCGCCAGCAGCAACACAGGGGGGTACACTGAAGCTTTCTTT	CASSNTGGYTEAFF
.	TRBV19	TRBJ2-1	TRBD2	TGTGCCAGTAGTGCCCGGACTAGCGGGGTCTCCTACAATGAGCAGTTCTTC	CASSARTSGVSYNEQFF
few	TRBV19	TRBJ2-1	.	TGTGCCAGTAGTAGGGGGCCCCCAAACAATGAGCAGTTCTTC	CASSRGPPNNEQFF
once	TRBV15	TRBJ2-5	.	TGTGCCACCAGCAGAGAGAGGGTGTCAGAGACCCAGTACTTC	CATSRERVSETQYF
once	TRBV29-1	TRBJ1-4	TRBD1	TGCAGCGTTGCACAGGGGGCGGAAAAACTGTTTTTT	CSVAQGAEKLFF
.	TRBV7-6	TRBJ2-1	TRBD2	TGTGCCAGCAGCTCGACTCAAAGCGGGGGCTACAATGAGCAGTTCTTC	CASSSTQSGGYNEQFF
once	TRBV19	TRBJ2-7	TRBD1	TGTGCCAGTCGGGACAGGGGGCTCGTCGAGCAGTACTTC	CASRDRGLVEQYF
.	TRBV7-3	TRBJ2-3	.	TGTGCCAGCGCAGACGGGAACACAGATACGCAGTATTTT	CASADGNTDTQYF
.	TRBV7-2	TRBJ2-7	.	TGTGCCAGCAGCTTATCGGGCCAGAGGGCCTACGAGCAGTACTTC	CASSLSGQRAYEQYF